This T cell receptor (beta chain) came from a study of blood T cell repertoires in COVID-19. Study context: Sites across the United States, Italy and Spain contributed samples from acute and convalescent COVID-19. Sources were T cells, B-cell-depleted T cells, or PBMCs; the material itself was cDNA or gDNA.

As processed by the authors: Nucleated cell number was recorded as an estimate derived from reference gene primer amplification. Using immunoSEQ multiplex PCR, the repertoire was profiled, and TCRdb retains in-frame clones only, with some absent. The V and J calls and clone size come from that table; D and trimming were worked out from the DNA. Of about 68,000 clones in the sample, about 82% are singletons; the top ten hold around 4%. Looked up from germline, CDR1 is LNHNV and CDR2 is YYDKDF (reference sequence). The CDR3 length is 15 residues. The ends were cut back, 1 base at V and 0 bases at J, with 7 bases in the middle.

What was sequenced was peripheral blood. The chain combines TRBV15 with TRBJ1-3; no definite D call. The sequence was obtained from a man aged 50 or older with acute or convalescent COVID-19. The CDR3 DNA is TGTGCCACCAGCAGAGCATCCAGCTCTGGAAACACCATATATTTT. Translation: CATSRASSSGNTIYF.